These 24 T cell receptor beta chains were sequenced from one sample in a study of low-dose radiotherapy and immunotherapy resistance in tumors. Covering alpha and beta chains, TRAV- and TRBV-specific primers were used for the first-strand cDNA. The authors ran around 19 PCR cycles to amplify TCRs with a constant-region primer and V-primer adapter. From the reads, TCRdb called clonotypes with MiXCR, one entry per CDR3 protein. The sample lists 100,000 or so distinct CDR3 sequences, less than 25% seen once, with 4.1% in the top ten. Time point denoted: after trial treatment. Regarding treatment: LDRT plus nivolumab, ipilimumab, low-dose cyclophosphamide and aspirin (RACIN trial). The source was PBMCs, collected after low-dose radiotherapy plus immunotherapy. The receptors here all came from a male donor with prostate cancer.

In this sample, this clonotype turned up many times. The chain carries TRBV25-1 and TRBJ2-1, with a tentative D call TRBD2 (5 bases). The CDR3 is 15 residues long. Germline-derived CDR1 and CDR2 are MGHDK and SYGVNS. The V end was cut by 3 bases, the J end by 0 bases, with 9 bases between. The CDR3: CASSDGVSSYNEQFF. The DNA for the CDR3 is TGTGCCAGCAGTGACGGGGTTAGCTCCTACAATGAGCAGTTCTTC.

This clonotype was seen many times. V and J are TRBV20-1 and TRBJ2-5, with D unclear. Per the germline V gene, CDR1 is DFQATT and CDR2 is SNEGSKA (reference sequence). V shed 0 bases and J shed 7 bases, with 15 bases lying between them. The CDR3 spans 14 residues. CDR3 coding DNA: TGCAGTGCTAGAGATACCTCGCCTCGAGGGACCCAGTACTTC. Residues: CSARDTSPRGTQYF.

Many counts were recorded for this clonotype. The chain carries TRBV7-2 and TRBJ2-7; D is undetermined. V was cut by 5 bases and J by 4 bases, with 12 bases left in between. The CDR3 totals 13 residues. Germline CDR1 reads SGHTA; CDR2 reads FQGNSA. CDR3 region: CASSPDGWYEQYF. CDR3 nucleotide sequence: TGTGCCAGCAGCCCAGACGGTTGGTACGAGCAGTACTTC.

This clonotype was seen many times. The V and J genes are TRBV19 and TRBJ1-5; D is ambiguous. Looked up from germline, CDR1 is LNHDA and CDR2 is SQIVND (reference sequence). The CDR3 has 13 residues. Trimming took 7 bases from V and 6 from J, leaving 13 bases between them. DNA for the CDR3: TGTGCCAGTACAGCTGGGCCTGGTCAGCCCCAGCATTTT. This translates into CASTAGPGQPQHF.

This clonotype appeared many times. The rearrangement joins TRBV6-2 or TRBV6-3 to TRBJ2-7; D tentatively fits TRBD1 or TRBD2 (5 bases each). Germline V gene data show CDR1 as MNHEY and CDR2 as SVGEGT. The CDR3 is made up of 15 amino acids. V shed 8 bases and J shed 6 bases, with 23 bases lying between them. CDR3 sequence: CASGRGAPAMVEQYF. CDR3 DNA: TGTGCCAGCGGCCGAGGGGCTCCGGCTATGGTCGAGCAGTACTTC.

This chain links TRBV4-1 with TRBJ2-3; 11 bases agree with TRBD2. The CDR3 contains 17 residues. From germline, CDR1 is MGHRA and CDR2 YSYEKL. V dropped 1 base and J dropped 5; count of bases not matched to a gene: 8. Here the CDR3 DNA reads TGCGCCAGCAGCCAAGCGGGGCGCCTAGCGGGGGGAGATACGCAGTATTTT. Translation: CASSQAGRLAGGDTQYF.

Comments on this clonotype: A far larger clone is a single base away, which makes a read error likely. The chain has TRBV5-8 and TRBJ2-3; D gene uncertain. The V end lost 3 bases, the J end lost 6 bases, and 26 bases lay between the germline ends. The CDR3 has 18 residues. Looked up from germline, CDR1 is SGHTS and CDR2 is YDEGEE. CDR3 in DNA: TGTGCCAGCAGCTCCCTCCAAAGGGTGCCACCTGGTACGGATACGCAGTATTTT. Protein: CASSSLQRVPPGTDTQYF.

This clonotype showed up many times. The rearrangement uses TRBV11-2 and TRBJ1-5; D is perhaps TRBD1 (5 bases). This CDR3 is 15 amino acids long. The V gene's germline CDR1 is SGHAT and CDR2 FQNNGV. V shed 0 bases and J shed 3 bases, with 9 bases lying between them. CDR3 nucleotide sequence: TGTGCCAGCAGCTTAGATGGACAATACAATCAGCCCCAGCATTTT. Translating gives CASSLDGQYNQPQHF.

This chain joins TRBV7-2 and TRBJ1-6; 8 positions match TRBD1. Germline CDR1 is SGHTA and CDR2 is FQGNSA. The CDR3 has 14 amino acids. The J segment lost 10 bases and the V segment lost 6 bases, leaving 8 bases of the junction unmatched. CDR3 in amino acids: CASRPGQGVSPLHF. The CDR3, as DNA: TGTGCCAGCAGACCCGGACAGGGCGTCTCACCCCTCCACTTT.

The gene calls are TRBV29-1 and TRBJ2-3; D remains ambiguous. Per the germline V gene, CDR1 is SQVTM and CDR2 is ANQGSEA. V lost 5 bases and J 5 bases, leaving 8 bases between the germline ends. This CDR3 comprises 11 residues. CDR3 protein: CSVKVVDTQYF. The CDR3, as DNA: TGCAGCGTTAAGGTTGTAGATACGCAGTATTTT.

This clonotype was seen many times. The chain combines TRBV24-1 with TRBJ2-5; 12 nucleotides match TRBD1. V lost 2 bases to trimming and J lost 1 base; unmatched junction nucleotides: 1. CDR1 is KGHDR and CDR2 is SFDVKD in the germline V gene. The CDR3 is 16 residues long. Written as DNA, the CDR3 is TGTGCCACCAGTGATTGGGACAGGGGGCGCCAAGAGACCCAGTACTTC. Translation: CATSDWDRGRQETQYF.

This clonotype was detected only a few times. The chain links TRBV12-5 to TRBJ2-3; D gene uncertain. Between the trimmed V and J ends, which lost 4 bases and 6 bases, there was a span of 14 bases. Germline V gene sequence: CDR1 LGHNT, CDR2 FRNRAP. CDR3 length: 14 residues. CDR3 coding DNA: TGTGCTAGTGGTTCCCCGGCCCCGGTCGATACGCAGTATTTT. This encodes CASGSPAPVDTQYF.

This clonotype was seen ten or more times. The gene calls are TRBV13 and TRBJ2-4; 7 bases are shared with TRBD1. Germline-derived CDR1 and CDR2 are PRHDT and FYEKMQ (reference sequence). The CDR3 extends over 13 amino acids. V was pared by 5 bases and J by 5 bases, with 3 bases of the junction left unmatched. CDR3 protein: CASSRDSENIQYF. The CDR3 region has the DNA TGTGCCAGCAGCCGGGACAGCGAAAACATTCAGTACTTC.

This clonotype was seen many times. The chain couples TRBV20-1 to TRBJ2-5; D unclear. Trimming took off 5 bases at V and 2 bases at J, with 18 bases between the two ends. In germline, CDR1 is DFQATT, CDR2 SNEGSKA (reference sequence). CDR3 length equals 15 residues. CDR3 residues: CSAYLGSAFQETQYF. CDR3 DNA sequence: TGCAGTGCTTACCTAGGTTCCGCCTTTCAAGAGACCCAGTACTTC.

This clonotype appeared many times. The chain joins TRBV2 to TRBJ1-5; a weak D match, TRBD1 (6 bases). The CDR3 consists of 13 residues. Trimming removed 6 bases from V and 5 bases from J, with 11 bases in between. Germline V gives CDR1 SNHLY, CDR2 FYNNEI. CDR3 sequence reads: CASRGGQHQPQHF. The CDR3 DNA reads TGTGCCAGCAGAGGCGGACAGCATCAGCCCCAGCATTTT.

This clonotype was found many times. The chain joins TRBV1 to TRBJ1-3; the table's D gene call, TRBD1, was not cross checked with the DNA. TRBV1 is noted as a pseudogene. This CDR3 is built from 16 residues. CDR3 region: CTSSPGGTLWGNTIYF. The CDR3 nucleotides read TGCACCAGCAGCCCCGGGGGCACCCTGTGGGGAAACACCATATATTTT.

This clonotype came up many times. This chain uses TRBV24-1 with TRBJ2-1; no clear D gene. Trimming stripped 3 bases from V and 5 bases from J, with 1 base between. This CDR3 contains 11 residues. Germline CDR1 and CDR2: KGHDR and SFDVKD. The CDR3 bases are TGTGCCACCAGTGATGACAATGAGCAGTTCTTC. This translates into CATSDDNEQFF.

Worth noting for this clonotype: A far bigger clonotype differs at one base, so this is likely a read error. This chain joins TRBV6-2 or TRBV6-3 and TRBJ2-3, with a weak D call TRBD2 (6 bases). Germline lookup yields CDR1 MNHEY and CDR2 SVGEGT. The V and J ends lost 5 bases and 6 bases respectively, with 9 bases between them. The CDR3 sequence is 12 residues long. The CDR3 coding sequence is TGTGCCAGCAGTGATGGGGGGGATACGCAGTATTTT. Translating it yields CASSDGGDTQYF.

This clonotype was found once. V gene TRBV6-1 combines with J gene TRBJ2-4; TRBD1 or TRBD2 may be the D gene (5 bases each). V was clipped by 6 bases and J by 6 bases, with 15 bases between them. Per the germline V gene, CDR1 is MNHNS and CDR2 is SASEGT. The CDR3 sequence is 14 residues long. CDR3 coding DNA: TGTGCCAGCAGCCAAAGGGACGGATTAAACATTCAGTACTTC. Protein: CASSQRDGLNIQYF.

This clonotype was seen ten or more times. The chain recombines TRBV13 with TRBJ2-7; 8 bases line up with TRBD2. The CDR3 runs 15 residues. CDR1 is PRHDT, CDR2 FYEKMQ, per germline (reference sequence). The V gene end was trimmed by 4 bases and the J gene end by 2 bases; junction bases not matched to a gene: 7. CDR3 sequence reads: CASSWGGGLTYEQYF. The CDR3 DNA is TGTGCCAGCAGCTGGGGCGGGGGGTTAACCTACGAGCAGTACTTC.

V and J are TRBV2 and TRBJ2-3; maybe TRBD1 (6 bases). The CDR3 extends over 17 amino acids. Germline V lookup: CDR1 SNHLY, CDR2 FYNNEI. CDR3 coding DNA: TGTGCTAGCTCAGTGCTGGCAGGGGATCCTCAGTGGGATACGCAGTATTTT. Protein product: CASSVLAGDPQWDTQYF.

As for this clonotype: Because the CDR3's place on the DNA is in doubt, the DNA is left out and the CDR3 is given as listed by TCRdb. V gene TRBV7-2 combines with J gene TRBJ1-5; no check of the table's D call, TRBD1, against the DNA was made. The CDR3 totals 20 residues, both ends included. Germline CDR1 and CDR2: SGHTA and FQGNSA. This CDR3 reads CASSAGTVYEQYFGPGPRHF.

On this clonotype itself: A far larger clone is a single base away, which makes a read error likely. The chain carries TRBV7-2 and TRBJ2-7, with TRBD2 identical over 9 bases. Germline CDR1 is SGHTA and CDR2 is FQGNSA. The CDR3 is 14 residues long. With V trimmed by 1 base and J by 7 bases, 5 bases remained unmatched. The CDR3 bases are TGTGCCAGCAGCTTAGGCGGGACTAGCAGTGAGCAGTACTTC. Its protein is CASSLGGTSSEQYF.

This clonotype was seen at least ten times. This rearrangement joins TRBV5-6 to TRBJ1-6; the D gene is possibly TRBD1 (6 bases). The CDR3 has 16 amino acids. Germline loops: CDR1 SGHDT, CDR2 YYEEEE. V was shortened by 0 bases and J by 0 bases, with 7 bases between the two germline ends. The chain's CDR3 is CASSLVDSSYNSPLHF. The CDR3 DNA reads TGTGCCAGCAGCTTGGTGGACAGCTCCTATAATTCACCCCTCCACTTT.